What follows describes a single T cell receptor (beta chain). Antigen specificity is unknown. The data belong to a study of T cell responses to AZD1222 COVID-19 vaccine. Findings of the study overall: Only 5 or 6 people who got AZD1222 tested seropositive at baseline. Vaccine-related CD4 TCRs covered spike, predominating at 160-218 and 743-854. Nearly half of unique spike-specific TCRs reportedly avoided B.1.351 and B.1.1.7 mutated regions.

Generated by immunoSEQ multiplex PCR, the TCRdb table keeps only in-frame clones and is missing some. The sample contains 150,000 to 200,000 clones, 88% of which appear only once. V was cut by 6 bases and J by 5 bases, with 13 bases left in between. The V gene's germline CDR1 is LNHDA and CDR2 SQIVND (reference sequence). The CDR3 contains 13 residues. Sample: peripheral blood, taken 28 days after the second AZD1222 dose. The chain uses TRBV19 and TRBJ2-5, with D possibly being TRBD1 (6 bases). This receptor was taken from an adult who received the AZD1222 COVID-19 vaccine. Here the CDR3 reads CASSRQVGETQYF. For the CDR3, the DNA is TGTGCCAGTAGCCGACAGGTTGGCGAGACCCAGTACTTC.